The T cell receptor beta chain under discussion was sequenced for a study of T cells in Graves' hyperthyroidism and ophthalmopathy. Study observations and caveats: The model foresaw ophthalmopathy a median 6.5 months prior to onset.

Germline V gene lookup returns CDR1 SGHTA and CDR2 FQGTGA. The V and J ends lost 5 bases and 6 bases, in that order; junction bases with no gene match: 9. The CDR3 has 15 amino acids. RNA transcripts gave rise to amplified TCR beta CDR3 regions. The TCR CDR3 was amplified in a first-round RT-PCR using the HTBI primer set. MiXCR, run by TCRdb on the multiplex PCR reads, gives a single entry per CDR3 protein. This sample yields approximately 400,000 distinct CDR3 sequences, of which more than 15% are seen a single time; about 14% belongs to the top ten. This clonotype was seen repeatedly, ten times or more. Its antigen remains unidentified. Patients aged 18 to 65 had newly diagnosed hyperthyroidism lasting under 2 months.

The chain carries TRBV7-3 and TRBJ2-7, with 11 bases matching TRBD1. The sequence derives from a woman aged 18-29 years with Graves' hyperthyroidism. Source material: blood. This CDR3 is CASSPTGTGGFEQYF. In nucleotides, the CDR3 is TGTGCCAGCAGCCCCACCGGGACAGGGGGGTTCGAGCAGTACTTC.